These 32 T cell receptor beta chains were sequenced from one sample in a study of cytomegalovirus exposure and HLA in healthy donors. PCR employed 60 Vbeta and 13 Jbeta primers. TCRdb's table, derived via immunoSEQ multiplex PCR, lists solely in-frame clones and lacks some. This sample has 250,000 or so clones, with 85% to 95% found just once. Sequences were obtained from PBMCs. The receptors come from a girl aged 2-10 years in good health and CMV-seronegative.

The chain links TRBV27 to TRBJ2-1; 16 nucleotides line up with TRBD2. This CDR3 has 15 residues. CDR1 and CDR2 from the germline V gene are MNHEY and SMNVEV (reference sequence). Germline trimming cut 5 bases from V and 10 bases from J; bases unmatched to any gene: 5. The CDR3 protein is CASSMGTSGRDEQFF. In DNA, the CDR3 is TGTGCCAGCAGTATGGGGACTAGCGGGAGGGACGAGCAGTTCTTC.

This clone was detected only once. The rearrangement joins TRBV9 to TRBJ2-7, with 10 bases identical to TRBD2. The CDR3 contains 16 residues. Germline V gives CDR1 SGDLS, CDR2 YYNGEE. J lost 2 bases, V lost 0 bases, and 5 bases had no gene match. The CDR3 nucleotides are TGTGCCAGCAGCGTAGCTGGACTAGCGGCCCCCTACGAGCAGTACTTC. It specifies CASSVAGLAAPYEQYF. Combining the CDR3 with reference TRBV9 and TRBJ2-7 gives the whole variable domain DSGVTQTPKHLITATGQRVTLRCSPRSGDLSVYWYQQSLDQGLQFLIQYYNGEERAKGNILERFSAQQFPDLHSELNLSSLELGDSALYFCASSVAGLAAPYEQYFGPGTRLTVT.

This rearrangement joins TRBV28 to TRBJ1-3, with D maybe TRBD1 (5 bases). CDR3 length: 13 residues. The germline gives CDR1 MDHEN, CDR2 SYDVKM. Trimming removed 2 bases from V and 3 bases from J, with 5 bases in between. The DNA for the CDR3 is TGTGCCAGCAGTTTACAGGGTGGAAACACCATATATTTT. Protein product: CASSLQGGNTIYF.

The chain joins TRBV4-2 to TRBJ2-2, with TRBD1 identical over 9 bases. Losses at the gene ends were 0 bases for V and 6 bases for J; bases not matched to a gene: 8. This CDR3 has 17 residues. The germline gives CDR1 LGHNA, CDR2 YNFKEQ. CDR3 coding DNA: TGTGCCAGCAGCCAAGAAACAGGGGGCAGGAAGTCCGGGGAGCTGTTTTTT. Translating gives CASSQETGGRKSGELFF.

This chain links TRBV9 with TRBJ2-3, with 8 positions matching TRBD2. CDR1 and CDR2 from the germline V gene are SGDLS and YYNGEE. With V trimmed by 0 bases and J by 4 bases, 7 bases remained unmatched. The CDR3 loop spans 16 amino acids. In DNA, the CDR3 is TGTGCCAGCAGCGTAGGCGTCGGGGGGGTTGCAGATACGCAGTATTTT. Its protein is CASSVGVGGVADTQYF.

The V and J genes are TRBV6-4 and TRBJ2-3; 8 bases align to TRBD2. In germline, CDR1 is MRHNA, CDR2 SNTAGT. This CDR3 contains 14 residues. The junction had 2 bases not matched to a gene; V was cut back by 2 bases and J by 4 bases. The CDR3 reads CASSDRGGADTQYF. The CDR3 DNA reads as TGTGCCAGCAGTGACCGGGGGGGCGCAGATACGCAGTATTTT.

This chain connects TRBV5-6 to TRBJ2-7, with D tentatively TRBD1 (6 bases). The CDR3 is 14 amino acids. Germline V CDR1 and CDR2: SGHDT, YYEEEE. V lost 0 bases to trimming and J lost 5 bases, with 12 bases between them. CDR3 sequence reads: CASSLVGGEDEQYF. DNA of the CDR3: TGTGCCAGCAGCTTGGTAGGGGGTGAAGACGAGCAGTACTTC. The full variable domain, in which reference TRBV5-6 and TRBJ2-7 provide the parts outside the CDR3, is DAGVTQSPTHLIKTRGQQVTLRCSPKSGHDTVSWYQQALGQGPQFIFQYYEEEERQRGNFPDRFSGHQFPNYSSELNVNALLLGDSALYLCASSLVGGEDEQYFGPGTRLTVT.

The chain has TRBV5-6 and TRBJ2-7; D is possibly TRBD1 (6 bases). The CDR3 loop spans 14 amino acids. Trimming stripped 4 bases from V and 4 bases from J, with 15 bases between. CDR1 and CDR2 (germline): SGHDT, YYEEEE. Written as DNA, the CDR3 is TGTGCCAGCAGCCCTCAGGGGTCGGTATACGAGCAGTACTTC. Protein product: CASSPQGSVYEQYF.

This chain joins TRBV12-5 and TRBJ2-5; 10 bases agree with TRBD2. The J call may be mistaken, given a closer DNA end match to TRBJ2-7. The CDR3 is 15 residues long. The germline V gene encodes CDR1 LGHNT and CDR2 FRNRAP. The CDR3 region has the DNA TGTGCTAGTGGTTCCCGTAGCGGGGGGACCTACGAGCAGTACTTC. Its translation: CASGSRSGGTYEQYF.

V and J are TRBV5-1 and TRBJ2-2, with 7 bases matching TRBD2. Germline CDR1 reads SGHRS; CDR2 reads YFSETQ. The CDR3 extends over 15 amino acids. With V trimmed by 4 bases and J by 1 base, 4 bases remained unmatched. The CDR3 sequence is CASSPERGNTGELFF. The CDR3, as DNA: TGCGCCAGCAGCCCCGAGCGGGGGAACACCGGGGAGCTGTTTTTT.

The rearrangement links TRBV5-6 to TRBJ2-7; 8 bases agree with TRBD2. The germline V gene encodes CDR1 SGHDT and CDR2 YYEEEE. The CDR3 length is 13 residues. The J segment lost 5 bases and the V segment lost 4 bases, leaving 5 bases of the junction unmatched. CDR3 region: CASSPDGGDEQYF. Here the CDR3 DNA reads TGTGCCAGCAGCCCGGACGGGGGGGACGAGCAGTACTTC.

The chain is built from TRBV27 and TRBJ1-4; no firm D call. Between the trimmed V and J ends, which lost 4 bases and 4 bases, there was a span of 13 bases. There are 15 residues in the CDR3. Germline V gene sequence: CDR1 MNHEY, CDR2 SMNVEV (reference sequence). CDR3 coding DNA: TGTGCCAGCAGTTCCCGGACTCCTGTTAATGAAAAACTGTTTTTT. Translating gives CASSSRTPVNEKLFF. The full variable domain, completed using reference TRBV27 and TRBJ1-4, is EAQVTQNPRYLITVTGKKLTVTCSQNMNHEYMSWYRQDPGLGLRQIYYSMNVEVTDKGDVPEGYKVSRKEKRNFPLILESPSPNQTSLYFCASSSRTPVNEKLFFGSGTQLSVL.

As regards this clone: The sample holds other DNA sequences that translate to the same CDR3. The V and J genes are TRBV5-6 and TRBJ1-1, with D possibly TRBD1 on 5 matching bases. The germline gives CDR1 SGHDT, CDR2 YYEEEE. This CDR3 is 15 amino acids long. V was trimmed by 0 bases and J by 1 base, leaving 10 bases between them. The CDR3 loop is CASSLGDRENTEAFF. For the CDR3, the DNA is TGTGCCAGCAGCTTGGGTGACAGAGAGAACACTGAAGCTTTCTTT.

The chain joins TRBV9 to TRBJ1-1, with D perhaps TRBD1 (5 bases). There are 12 residues in the CDR3. CDR1 and CDR2 (germline): SGDLS, YYNGEE. V lost 6 bases, J lost 10 bases, and 16 bases lay in between. The CDR3, as DNA: TGTGCCAGCAAGGGGCAGGATGGCGGAGCTTTCTTT. This translates into CASKGQDGGAFF.

In its sample, this clone was seen a few times. V usage is TRBV4-1 and J usage is TRBJ2-1, with D possibly being TRBD2 (5 bases). V was pared by 7 bases and J by 0 bases, with 7 bases between. Looked up from germline, CDR1 is MGHRA and CDR2 is YSYEKL. CDR3 size: 13 residues. In nucleotides, the CDR3 is TGCGCCAGCAAGGGAGTCTCCTACAATGAGCAGTTCTTC. Translated, it gives CASKGVSYNEQFF.

The chain employs TRBV28 and TRBJ2-7; TRBD1 matches at 7 bases. The J segment lost 5 bases and the V segment lost 7 bases, leaving 8 bases of the junction unmatched. CDR1 and CDR2 (germline): MDHEN, SYDVKM. The CDR3 has 13 amino acids. DNA of the CDR3: TGTGCCAGCAACCACAGGGGAACCCACGAGCAGTACTTC. Its protein product is CASNHRGTHEQYF.

As regards this clone: This sample also contains other DNA sequences that code for the same CDR3. The chain couples TRBV5-1 to TRBJ2-3; the D is unclear. CDR1 SGHRS and CDR2 YFSETQ come from the germline V gene. Trimming removed 2 bases from V and 2 bases from J, with 9 bases in between. This CDR3 is built from 14 residues. The CDR3 is CASSLGASTDTQYF. CDR3 nucleotide sequence: TGCGCCAGCAGCTTAGGAGCGTCCACAGATACGCAGTATTTT.

J is TRBJ1-2 and V is TRBV25-1, with a weak D call TRBD1 (5 bases). CDR3 length: 14 residues. Germline CDR1 reads MGHDK; CDR2 reads SYGVNS. Trimming removed 0 bases at V and 6 bases at J, with 11 bases between. The DNA for the CDR3 is TGTGCCAGCAGTGAATACCAGGGCCCCGATGGCTACACCTTC. Translated: CASSEYQGPDGYTF.

This chain links TRBV11-3 with TRBJ2-1, with TRBD2 matching 7 bases. CDR1 SGHNT and CDR2 YENEEA come from the germline V gene. The CDR3 is 14 amino acids. V was clipped by 1 base and J by 6 bases; unmatched bases: 3. CDR3 amino acids: CASSLVPSGNEQFF. CDR3 sequence (DNA): TGTGCCAGCAGCTTAGTGCCTAGCGGCAATGAGCAGTTCTTC.

The rearrangement joins TRBV19 to TRBJ2-1, with D perhaps TRBD2 (5 bases). Trimming removed 3 bases from V and 6 bases from J, with 9 bases in between. Germline CDR1 LNHDA, CDR2 SQIVND (reference sequence). This CDR3 region has 13 residues. CDR3 coding DNA: TGTGCCAGTAGTATCCTCCGGGGCAATGAGCAGTTCTTC. Residues: CASSILRGNEQFF.

In its sample, this clone was seen once. The chain employs TRBV19 and TRBJ1-3, with a weak D call TRBD1 (6 bases). The CDR3 is 16 amino acids. Germline lookup yields CDR1 LNHDA and CDR2 SQIVND (reference sequence). V was cut by 3 bases and J by 0 bases, with 12 bases left in between. As DNA, the CDR3 is TGTGCCAGTAGTATGGACAGAGCCGTCTCTGGAAACACCATATATTTT. It is translated as CASSMDRAVSGNTIYF.

This clone showed up just once. The rearrangement joins TRBV5-1 to TRBJ2-7; D perhaps matches TRBD2 (5 bases). The V end lost 0 bases, the J end lost 3 bases, and 13 bases lay between the germline ends. There are 15 residues in the CDR3. The germline V gene encodes CDR1 SGHRS and CDR2 YFSETQ. This CDR3 is CASSLGGEMVYEQYF. CDR3 bases: TGCGCCAGCAGCTTGGGGGGAGAAATGGTCTACGAGCAGTACTTC.

This clone was observed once. V gene TRBV15 combines with J gene TRBJ1-2; D remains ambiguous. CDR3 length: 13 amino acids. From germline, CDR1 is LNHNV and CDR2 YYDKDF (reference sequence). Trimming left V 2 bases short and J 6 bases short, with 10 bases between. The CDR3, as DNA: TGTGCCACCAGCAGATCGACCGGGGATGGCTACACCTTC. This encodes CATSRSTGDGYTF.

This clone showed up just once. The gene calls are TRBV7-9 and TRBJ2-1; D ambiguous. This CDR3 comprises 15 residues. V lost 1 base, J lost 6 bases, and 13 bases lay in between. Germline V CDR1 and CDR2: SEHNR, FQNEAQ (reference sequence). Written as DNA, the CDR3 is TGTGCCAGCAGCTTAGTCCCTCAGGAACGCAATGAGCAGTTCTTC. Its protein product is CASSLVPQERNEQFF.

The CDR3 DNA sequence: TGTGCCAGCACCTTAAGGTCTACAGTAACGGGCAATCAGCCCCAGCATTTT. Residues: CASTLRSTVTGNQPQHF. This chain joins TRBV28 and TRBJ1-5; no clear D. Per the germline V gene, CDR1 is MDHEN and CDR2 is SYDVKM. The CDR3 is 17 amino acids. Trimming pared 7 bases from V and 2 bases from J, leaving 21 bases between.

The chain recombines TRBV30 with TRBJ2-1; TRBD2 aligns across 12 bases. The germline gives CDR1 GTSNPN, CDR2 SVGIG (reference sequence). The ends lost 7 bases at V and 0 bases at J; junction bases unmatched: 4. The CDR3 is 15 amino acids. CDR3 DNA sequence: TGTGCCTTCCGACTAGCGGGGGCCTCCTACAATGAGCAGTTCTTC. Amino acids: CAFRLAGASYNEQFF.

This chain joins TRBV7-9 and TRBJ2-1; 10 nucleotides match TRBD1. Germline V gives CDR1 SEHNR, CDR2 FQNEAQ (reference sequence). CDR3 size: 15 residues. V lost 5 bases to trimming and J lost 7 bases; unmatched junction nucleotides: 8. DNA for the CDR3: TGTGCCAGCAGCGCGCCGGTGGGACAGGGGAATGAGCAGTTCTTC. Translated: CASSAPVGQGNEQFF. The variable domain in full, with the rest retrieved from reference TRBV7-9 and TRBJ2-1, is DTGVSQNPRHKITKRGQNVTFRCDPISEHNRLYWYRQTLGQGPEFLTYFQNEAQLEKSRLLSDRFSAERPKGSFSTLEIQRTEQGDSAMYLCASSAPVGQGNEQFFGPGTRLTVL.

The gene calls are TRBV19 and TRBJ1-4; unclear D gene. There are 14 residues in the CDR3. Trimming stripped 7 bases from V and 11 bases from J, with 20 bases between. Germline loops: CDR1 LNHDA, CDR2 SQIVND (reference sequence). The CDR3 DNA sequence: TGTGCCAGTACCATAGCGGGAGCGAATTGGAAACTGTTTTTT. This sequence encodes CASTIAGANWKLFF. Combining the CDR3 with reference TRBV19 and TRBJ1-4 gives the whole variable domain DGGITQSPKYLFRKEGQNVTLSCEQNLNHDAMYWYRQDPGQGLRLIYYSQIVNDFQKGDIAEGYSVSREKKESFPLTVTSAQKNPTAFYLCASTIAGANWKLFFGSGTQLSVL.

CDR3 region: CASSSRISGQMNTEAFF. CDR3 nucleotide sequence: TGTGCCAGCAGCTCACGAATATCGGGACAGATGAACACTGAAGCTTTCTTT. The genes are TRBV7-9 and TRBJ1-1, with 7 positions matching TRBD1. Per the germline V gene, CDR1 is SEHNR and CDR2 is FQNEAQ (reference sequence). This CDR3 has 17 amino acids. J was trimmed by 0 bases and V by 4 bases; bases with no gene match: 11.

This chain links TRBV4-1 with TRBJ2-5, with 10 bases identical to TRBD2. CDR3 length: 17 residues. Losses at the gene ends were 0 bases for V and 5 bases for J; bases not matched to a gene: 9. The germline V gene has CDR1 MGHRA and CDR2 YSYEKL. CDR3 nucleotides: TGCGCCAGCAGCCAAGATCTAAGCGGGGGGGCCCGGGAGACCCAGTACTTC. It specifies CASSQDLSGGARETQYF.

This chain uses TRBV27 with TRBJ2-1; D is perhaps TRBD2 (6 bases). CDR3 length: 14 residues. Deletions cut 6 bases from V and 8 bases from J, with 17 bases between. CDR1 MNHEY and CDR2 SMNVEV come from the germline V gene (reference sequence). The CDR3 coding sequence is TGTGCCAGCAGATTTCTAGCGCCTCGGGATGAGCAGTTCTTC. Translating gives CASRFLAPRDEQFF.

The chain recombines TRBV10-2 with TRBJ2-5, with D perhaps TRBD2 (6 bases). Germline-derived CDR1 and CDR2 are WSHSY and SAAADI. The CDR3 sequence is 14 residues long. Trimming removed 6 bases at V and 0 bases at J, with 11 bases between. This CDR3 reads CASSAGGYQETQYF. The CDR3 DNA follows: TGCGCCAGCAGCGCTGGGGGGTACCAAGAGACCCAGTACTTC.